This T cell receptor beta chain is drawn from a study of immune evolution from preneoplasia to lung adenocarcinoma (dated by TCRdb to the early 2020s). Regarding the complete study: No AAH lesions showed HLA loss of heterozygosity, compared with roughly 7% of AIS, 15% of MIA and 30% to 40% of ADC lesions. The study profiled immune contexture across lung adenocarcinoma precursors and invasive adenocarcinoma using immune gene expression, TCR sequencing and multiplex immunofluorescence. Resected precursor lesions (AAH, AIS, MIA) and invasive adenocarcinomas were each compared against paired morphologically normal lung tissue. The sample size was set by how many specimens were available, not by a prior power calculation. The immune data were integrated with whole exome sequencing and methylation data from the same cohort of nodules. In total, the cohort included 40 to 60 patients with pulmonary nodules, all of whom underwent surgical resection. The TCR sequencing data were obtained from 51 patients. The study reported that under 120 samples were used for TCR sequencing. POLYSOLVER was used to infer class I HLA alleles from exome data, and LOHHLA was used to detect allele-specific HLA loss. General study outcomes and caveats: Compared with EGFR-mutant or double wild-type lesions, KRAS-mutant nodules had the highest T cell clonality. The findings reflected association rather than direct causation, and larger cohorts with long-term follow-up and longitudinal biopsies were considered necessary. Clonality was highest in normal lung, while later-stage lesions appeared to show lower clonality but higher T cell density and diversity. The highest top T cell clone frequencies were observed in normal lung, and a progressive decrease in top T cell clone frequencies appeared to occur from AAH through AIS, MIA and invasive adenocarcinoma. Because all patients came from Japan and China, whether the findings apply to Western populations was uncertain.

Resection was performed on patients in Japan or China between the mid-2010s and the late 2010s. Two lung cancer pathologists independently reviewed H&E slides to confirm the histologic diagnosis of every case. Premalignant or tumor cells were enriched for nucleic acid extraction by macro-dissection performed after pathologic assessment. The AllPrep DNA/RNA FFPE Kit was used to isolate DNA from FFPE tissue. Germline trimming: 2 bases from V, 6 bases from J; junction bases outside gene matches: 4. Its CDR3 holds 15 amino acids, cysteine through phenylalanine. Only the CDR3 DNA stays, 45 bases, in frame from base 1. The germline V gene specifies SGDLS as CDR1 and YYNGEE as CDR2. Using the immunoSEQ hsTCRbeta Kit, TCR beta CDR3 regions were sequenced from DNA. For the original study's pipeline: The ImmunoSEQ Analyzer was used to analyse the TCR sequencing data. T cell clonality was defined as 1 minus Pielou's evenness computed on productive rearrangements. To measure T cell diversity, the inverse Simpson index was applied to productive templates. T cell density was TCR beta template counts normalized to usable DNA, estimated by amplifying and sequencing housekeeping genes. Two-sided Kruskal-Wallis tests were used to compare TCR metrics across histologic stages. Entries here come from immuneACCESS through TCRdb and include only in-frame sequences with V and J called. Some clones fail to appear in such tables; in the studies checked, an unresolved V gene covers under half of the shortfall, and the cause of the remainder is unknown. V and J calls and clone size are those listed in that table; D and trimming were worked out from the DNA. For this sample the table gives fewer than 8,000 clones, of which 83% were detected only once. The ten largest clones take up 2.5% to 3.5% of the sample.

Concerning this clone: Its antigen is still unknown. It has no much larger one-base neighbor in the sample; base qualities were not kept.

The specimen was FFPE minimally invasive lung adenocarcinoma tissue. This specimen's cell subset or site label, per the study, means: micro-invasive lung adenocarcinoma (MIA). The V and J segments used are TRBV9 and TRBJ2-3, with 12 central nucleotides matching TRBD1. The receptor's source is a person aged 70 to 85 with lung adenocarcinoma. The nucleotide sequence is TGTGCCAGCAGCGTTCGGGACAGGGGGCGGGATACGCAGTATTTT. It specifies CASSVRDRGRDTQYF.